A selection of T cell receptor beta chains follows, all from one sample in a study of T cell repertoires in cytomegalovirus infection. Their antigens remain unidentified. TCRdb processed the reads anew with MiXCR; each CDR3 protein has one entry. The sample records roughly 340,000 distinct CDR3 sequences, about 29% being singletons. This specimen was cultured PBMCs, taken from culture after CMV antigen stimulation. The source is a human donor in good health (CMV status not recorded). Some clones in this sample may be carry-over from other donors' samples. CDR3s include the opening cysteine and the closing phenylalanine or tryptophan. Fields, in order: J gene, D gene, V gene, clone size, CDR3 protein, CDR3 DNA. D genes are given only for firm matches. Expanded clones are given a class, and other clones once, few, many or no size at all.

TRBJ2-1	-	TRBV4-1	-	CASSLGVPNEQFF	TGCGCCAGCAGCCTAGGGGTACCCAATGAGCAGTTCTTC
TRBJ1-5	-	TRBV27	-	CASSGQGINQPQHF	TGTGCCAGCAGTGGCCAGGGTATCAATCAGCCCCAGCATTTT
TRBJ2-2	TRBD2	TRBV7-8	-	CASSVTSGGNTGELFF	TGTGCCAGCAGCGTCACTAGCGGGGGGAACACCGGGGAGCTGTTTTTT
TRBJ2-5	TRBD1	TRBV11-2	few	CASSSGTGGGETQYF	TGTGCCAGCAGCTCCGGGACAGGGGGTGGTGAGACCCAGTACTTC
TRBJ2-5	-	TRBV6-5	-	CASSYASLRGETQYF	TGTGCCAGCAGTTACGCTAGCCTAAGGGGAGAGACCCAGTACTTC
TRBJ2-7	TRBD2	TRBV27	few	CASSSIAGAPYEQYF	TGTGCCAGCAGTTCGATAGCGGGAGCTCCCTACGAGCAGTACTTC
TRBJ2-2	-	TRBV7-2	many	CASSPGGLAGELFF	TGTGCCAGCAGCCCAGGCGGGCTAGCCGGGGAGCTGTTTTTT
TRBJ1-5	TRBD1	TRBV10-1	few	CASSLKTGNQPQHF	TGCGCCAGCAGTCTTAAGACAGGGAATCAGCCCCAGCATTTT
TRBJ2-7	-	TRBV20-1	-	CSAQLLVEQYF	TGCAGTGCTCAGCTCCTTGTCGAGCAGTACTTC
TRBJ2-4	-	TRBV5-6	-	CASSLRGYGNIQYF	TGTGCCAGCAGCTTGCGGGGATATGGAAACATTCAGTACTTC